This is a list of T cell receptor beta chains from one sample in a study of blood T cell repertoires in COVID-19. Clones were read by immunoSEQ multiplex PCR, and TCRdb kept only the in-frame ones, dropping some. The sample yields 310,000 or so clones, roughly 90% seen once. The specimen was PBMCs or T cells enriched from blood (not recorded which). The receptors originated from a middle-aged woman who had recovered from COVID-19. Each CDR3 is given with its conserved first and last residue. The D gene is left open where the match is weak.

>TRBV2|TRBJ2-2|TRBD1|16
CASSPYRGPGTGELFF
>TRBV4-1|TRBJ1-4|NA|16
CASSQARGATNEKLFF
>TRBV18|TRBJ2-3|NA|13
CASMELSTDTQYF
>TRBV28|TRBJ2-7|NA|14
CASSITPQAYEQYF
>TRBV5-4|TRBJ2-7|NA|15
CASSFDRGGSYEQYF
>TRBV25-1|TRBJ2-7|TRBD1|18
CASSESDRVDISSYEQYF
>TRBV5-1|TRBJ1-2|TRBD1|15
CASSSTTGGIGGYTF
>TRBV19|TRBJ2-1|TRBD2|15
CASTPGVAGDNEQFF
>TRBV4-1|TRBJ2-6|NA|15
CASSPRDSGANVLTF
>TRBV13|TRBJ2-7|NA|14
CASSRGPILSEQYF
>TRBV5-6|TRBJ2-1|NA|15
CASTRWGLQNNEQFF
>TRBV7-3|TRBJ2-2|TRBD1|17
CASSPRGPRGLSGELFF
>TRBV21-1|TRBJ2-7|NA|16
CASTVQGQGTAYEQYF
>TRBV13|TRBJ2-3|NA|17
CASSLGRGVEPTDTQYF
>TRBV2|TRBJ2-2|NA|15
CASSGGRSNTGELFF
>TRBV6-5|TRBJ1-2|NA|15
CASGSYRDTNYGYTF
>TRBV19|TRBJ1-1|NA|16
CASSIMAGPLNTEAFF
>TRBV25-1|TRBJ2-1|NA|13
CASTKPGDYEQFF
>TRBV6-5|TRBJ1-5|TRBD1|15
CASSYPTGANQPQHF
>TRBV14|TRBJ2-6|TRBD2|19
CASSPRTSGSFPGANVLTF
>TRBV6-6|TRBJ2-3|TRBD2|15
CASILSGGNTDTQYF
>TRBV7-2|TRBJ1-2|NA|14
CASSSLDSADGYTF
>TRBV7-2|TRBJ2-3|NA|14
CASSLGGRTDTQYF
>TRBV24-1|TRBJ2-1|NA|12
CATSLPGGEQFF
>TRBV14|TRBJ1-1|NA|13
CASSHTGLSEAFF
>TRBV9|TRBJ1-6|NA|14
CASSVDPKSSPLHF
>TRBV25-1|TRBJ2-2|TRBD2|18
CASSGGLAGGWSTGELFF